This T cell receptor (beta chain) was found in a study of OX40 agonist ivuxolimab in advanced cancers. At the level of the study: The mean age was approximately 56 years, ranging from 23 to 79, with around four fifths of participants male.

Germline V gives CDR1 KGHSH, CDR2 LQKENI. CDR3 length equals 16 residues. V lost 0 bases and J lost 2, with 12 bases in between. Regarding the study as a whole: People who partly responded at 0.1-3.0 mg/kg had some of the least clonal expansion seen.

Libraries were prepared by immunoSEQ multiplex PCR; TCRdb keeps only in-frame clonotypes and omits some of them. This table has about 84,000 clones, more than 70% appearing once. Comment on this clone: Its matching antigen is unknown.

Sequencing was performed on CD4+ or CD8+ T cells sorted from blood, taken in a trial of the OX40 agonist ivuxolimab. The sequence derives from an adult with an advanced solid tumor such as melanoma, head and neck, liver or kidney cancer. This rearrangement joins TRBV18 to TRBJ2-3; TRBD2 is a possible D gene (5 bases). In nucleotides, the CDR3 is TGTGCCAGCTCACCACCCCGCGGAGGCTACACAGATACGCAGTATTTT. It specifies CASSPPRGGYTDTQYF.